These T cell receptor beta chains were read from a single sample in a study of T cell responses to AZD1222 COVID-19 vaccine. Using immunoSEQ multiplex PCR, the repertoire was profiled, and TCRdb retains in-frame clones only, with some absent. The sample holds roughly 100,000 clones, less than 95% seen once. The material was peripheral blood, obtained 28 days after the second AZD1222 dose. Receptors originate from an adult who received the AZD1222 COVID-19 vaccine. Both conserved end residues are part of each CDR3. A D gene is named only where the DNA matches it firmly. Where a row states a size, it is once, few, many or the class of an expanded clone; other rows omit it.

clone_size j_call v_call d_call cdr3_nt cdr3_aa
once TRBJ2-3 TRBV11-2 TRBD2 TGTGCCAGCAGCTTAGCGCTAGCGGGGGGGCCAGATACGCAGTATTTT CASSLALAGGPDTQYF
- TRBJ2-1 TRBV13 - TGTGCCAGCAGCTTAGGCCTTTCGGGATCAGCTTACAATGAGCAGTTCTTC CASSLGLSGSAYNEQFF
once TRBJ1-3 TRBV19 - TGTGCCAGTAGTGCCGGGGGGAGTGGAAACACCATATATTTT CASSAGGSGNTIYF
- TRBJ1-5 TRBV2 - TGTGCCAGCAACCCGGGACCAACGGTAGGTCAGCCCCAGCATTTT CASNPGPTVGQPQHF
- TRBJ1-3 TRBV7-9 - TGTGCCAGCGCCCTCTCGGGAAACACCATATATTTT CASALSGNTIYF
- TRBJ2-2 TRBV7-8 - TGTGCCAGCAGCTTAGTCCGGTCATCCGGGGAGCTGTTTTTT CASSLVRSSGELFF
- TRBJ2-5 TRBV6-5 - TGTGCCAGCAGTTCTCTGCGAACAGGGTTCCAAGAGACCCAGTACTTC CASSSLRTGFQETQYF
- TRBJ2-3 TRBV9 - TGTGCCAGCAGTTTCCCCCCCCGAAGGATAAGCACAGATACGCAGTATTTT CASSFPPRRISTDTQYF
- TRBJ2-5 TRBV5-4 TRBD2 TGTGCCAGCAGCTTGAAGCTTTCTGGTCTAGCGGGGGCCCCGGCCCAGTACTTC CASSLKLSGLAGAPAQYF
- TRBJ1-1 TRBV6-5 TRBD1 TGTGCCAGCAGTTACCAGGGGACAGGGGGCTACACTGAAGCTTTCTTT CASSYQGTGGYTEAFF
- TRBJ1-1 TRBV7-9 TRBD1 TGTGCCAGCAGTTTACAGGGGGGCACTGAAGCTTTCTTT CASSLQGGTEAFF
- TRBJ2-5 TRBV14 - TGTGCCAGCAGCCCCCGGACCCAAGAGACCCAGTACTTC CASSPRTQETQYF
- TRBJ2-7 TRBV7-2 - TGTGCCAGCAGCTTACACAGGGAAACCTACGAGCAGTACTTC CASSLHRETYEQYF
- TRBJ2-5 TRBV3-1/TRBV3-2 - TGTGCCAGCAGCCAGGGGTACCAAGAGACCCAGTACTTC CASSQGYQETQYF
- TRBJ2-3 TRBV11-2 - TGTGCCAGCTCAAACCTTGGGGTAGATACGCAGTATTTT CASSNLGVDTQYF
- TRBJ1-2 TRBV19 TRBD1 TGTGCCAGTAGTCCGGCGGGAGAGGGACAGATCTATGGCTACACCTTC CASSPAGEGQIYGYTF
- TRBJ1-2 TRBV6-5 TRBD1 TGTGCCAGCAGTTGGGGATCCGGGACAGGGGACTATGGCTACACCTTC CASSWGSGTGDYGYTF
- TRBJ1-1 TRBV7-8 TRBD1 TGTGCCAGCCGGACAGGGTTGAACACTGAAGCTTTCTTT CASRTGLNTEAFF
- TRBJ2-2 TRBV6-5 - TGTGCCAGCAGTTCTAGGACAAGAAACACCGGGAAGCTGTTTTTT CASSSRTRNTGKLFF
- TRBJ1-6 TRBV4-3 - TGCGCCAGCAGCCAAGCCAGGAACAATAATTCACCCCTCCACTTT CASSQARNNNSPLHF
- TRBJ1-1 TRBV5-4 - TGTGCCAGCAGCTTGGACACTGAAGCTTTCTTT CASSLDTEAFF
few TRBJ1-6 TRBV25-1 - TGTGCCAGCAGTCGATCCGGAGGGGATTCACCCCTCCACTTT CASSRSGGDSPLHF
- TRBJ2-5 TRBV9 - TGTGCCAGCAGCGTCGATCTAGCTCCGGGATGGGAGACCCAGTACTTC CASSVDLAPGWETQYF
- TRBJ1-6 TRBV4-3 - TGCGCCAGCAGCCCCAGCAGCGGCGGGTCTTCACCCCTCCACTTT CASSPSSGGSSPLHF
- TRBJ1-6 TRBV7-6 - TGTGCCAGCAGCTTAGAGGCACACGGGAGCTCCTATAATTCACCCCTCCACTTT CASSLEAHGSSYNSPLHF
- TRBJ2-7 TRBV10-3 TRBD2 TGTGCCATCAATTTAGCGGGGACCTCCTACGAGCAGTACTTC CAINLAGTSYEQYF
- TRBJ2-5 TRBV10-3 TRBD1 TGTGCCATCAGTGGAGGGACAGGGATACAAGAGACCCAGTACTTC CAISGGTGIQETQYF
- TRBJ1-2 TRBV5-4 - TGTGCCAGCAGCTCGGACCTCTATGGCTACACCTTC CASSSDLYGYTF
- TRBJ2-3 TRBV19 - TGTGCCAGTAGTGTCCTCAGGGGCCTCACAGATACGCAGTATTTT CASSVLRGLTDTQYF
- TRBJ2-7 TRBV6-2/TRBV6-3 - TGTGCCAGCAGTTCCGGCGGCGGCGAGCAGTACTTC CASSSGGGEQYF
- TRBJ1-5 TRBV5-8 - TGTGCCAGCAGCCTCTGGAAGGGTACGGGCAATCAGCCCCAGCATTTT CASSLWKGTGNQPQHF
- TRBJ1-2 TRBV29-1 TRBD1 TGCAGCGTCGGGACAGGTGGGAACTATGGCTACACCTTC CSVGTGGNYGYTF
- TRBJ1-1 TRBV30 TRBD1 TGTGCCTGGAGTGTACGGGGACAGGGGGCAGCTTTCTTT CAWSVRGQGAAFF
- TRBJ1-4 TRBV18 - TGTGCCAGCTCACGGGCCGGGTTTAAGAATGAAAAACTGTTTTTT CASSRAGFKNEKLFF
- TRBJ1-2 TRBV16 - TGTGCCAGCAGCCAATTCAGGGAAAATTTCGATGGCTACACCTTC CASSQFRENFDGYTF
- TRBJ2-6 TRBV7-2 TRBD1 TGTGCCAGCAGCCCGAGGGACAGGGTCTTCTCTGGGGCCAACGTCCTGACTTTC CASSPRDRVFSGANVLTF
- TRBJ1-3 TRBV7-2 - TGTGCCAGCAGCTACTCCCCCGTGGACACCATATATTTT CASSYSPVDTIYF
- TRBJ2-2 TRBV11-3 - TGTGCCAGCAGCCTGGGGCAGGGCGAGGCGCTCGGCACCGGGGAGCTGTTTTTT CASSLGQGEALGTGELFF
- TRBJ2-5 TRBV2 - TGTGCCAGCAGTGAAGCGGGGGCCAGACAAGAGACCCAGTACTTC CASSEAGARQETQYF
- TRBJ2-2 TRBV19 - TGTGCCAGTACCATACAGGGTGCGGGTTTAGGAGGGACTGGGGAGCTGTTTTTT CASTIQGAGLGGTGELFF
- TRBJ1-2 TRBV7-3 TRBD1 TGTGCCAGCAGCCAAAGCGGGACAGGGGGCGTTGGCTACACCTTC CASSQSGTGGVGYTF
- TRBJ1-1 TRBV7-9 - TGTGCCAGCAGCAGGCAGGGTCTGAACACTGAAGCTTTCTTT CASSRQGLNTEAFF
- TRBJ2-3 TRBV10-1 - TGCGCCAGCAGTGAGTTCGCTAGCTCTCGCACAGATACGCAGTATTTT CASSEFASSRTDTQYF
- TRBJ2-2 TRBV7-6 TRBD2 TGTGCCAGCAGTCTCGGACTAGCGGGGGGAGCCGGGGAGCTGTTTTTT CASSLGLAGGAGELFF
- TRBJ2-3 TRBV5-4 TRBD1 TGTGCCAGCACCAGACGACAGGGGAGCACAGATACGCAGTATTTT CASTRRQGSTDTQYF
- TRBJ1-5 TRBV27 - TGTGCCAGCAGTTTACAGGGTTTCAGCAATCAGCCCCAGCATTTT CASSLQGFSNQPQHF
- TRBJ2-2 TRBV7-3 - TGTGCCAGCAGCTTACAGGGGTACGCCGGGGAGCTGTTTTTT CASSLQGYAGELFF
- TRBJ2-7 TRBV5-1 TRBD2 TGCGCCAGCAGCTCCCCTAGCGGGGACTACGAGCAGTACTTC CASSSPSGDYEQYF
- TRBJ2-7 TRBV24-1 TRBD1 TGTGCCACCAGTGACCTCGACAGGGCCCAGACCTACGAGCAGTACTTC CATSDLDRAQTYEQYF
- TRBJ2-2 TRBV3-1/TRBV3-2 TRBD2 TGTGCCAGCAGCCAAGATAGCGGGGGCACCGGGGAGCTGTTTTTT CASSQDSGGTGELFF